Following are 30 T cell receptor beta chains from one sample sequenced in a study of early T cells in non-severe SARS-CoV-2 infection. TCRdb re-analysed the 5' RACE reads in MiXCR, keeping a single row per CDR3 protein. The sample carries tens of thousands of distinct CDR3 sequences, 4.8% recorded once. Sequencing input: whole blood. The receptors shown here come from an adult who was a healthcare worker with PCR-confirmed SARS-CoV-2 infection or an uninfected control (not recorded which).

In its sample, this clonotype was seen many times. V is TRBV6-1 and J is TRBJ2-4; 8 nucleotides match TRBD2. This CDR3 spans 15 amino acids. Germline V gene sequence: CDR1 MNHNS, CDR2 SASEGT. V shed 0 bases, J shed 9 bases, and the junction held 7 bases outside the gene matches. DNA for the CDR3: TGTGCCAGCAGTGAAGCGGGACTAGAGAGGGCCATTCAGTACTTC. Its protein product is CASSEAGLERAIQYF.

This clonotype was counted a few times. The V gene is TRBV7-6, the J gene TRBJ2-3, with 15 bases identical to TRBD2. V shed 5 bases and J 6 bases; nucleotides not matched to a gene: 6. The CDR3 has 16 amino acids. In germline, CDR1 is SGHVS, CDR2 FNYEAQ. CDR3 residues: CASSRGLAGGGDTQYF. As DNA, the CDR3 is TGTGCCAGCAGCCGCGGACTAGCGGGAGGGGGCGATACGCAGTATTTT.

This clonotype was picked up many times. V usage is TRBV5-6 and J usage is TRBJ2-3, with a weak D call TRBD2 (6 bases). Germline loops: CDR1 SGHDT, CDR2 YYEEEE. V was trimmed by 3 bases and J by 2 bases, leaving 13 bases between them. The CDR3 loop spans 15 amino acids. The CDR3 loop reads CASSSGTRLTDTQYF. DNA for the CDR3: TGTGCCAGCAGCTCCGGGACTCGGCTCACAGATACGCAGTATTTT. Full variable domain (outside the CDR3, taken from reference TRBV5-6 and TRBJ2-3): DAGVTQSPTHLIKTRGQQVTLRCSPKSGHDTVSWYQQALGQGPQFIFQYYEEEERQRGNFPDRFSGHQFPNYSSELNVNALLLGDSALYLCASSSGTRLTDTQYFGPGTRLTVL.

The rearrangement links TRBV30 to TRBJ2-1; tentatively, D is TRBD2 (7 bases). This CDR3 contains 14 residues. V was pared by 4 bases and J by 4 bases, with 14 bases between. Germline V lookup: CDR1 GTSNPN, CDR2 SVGIG (reference sequence). CDR3 amino acids: CAWTDGGQYNEQFF. The CDR3 coding sequence is TGTGCCTGGACGGACGGGGGGCAGTACAATGAGCAGTTCTTC.

V gene TRBV6-2 or TRBV6-3 combines with J gene TRBJ1-5, with unresolved D. V lost 3 bases and J 0 bases, leaving 6 bases between the germline ends. Germline V gives CDR1 MNHEY, CDR2 SVGEGT. This CDR3 contains 14 residues. As DNA, the CDR3 is TGTGCCAGCAGTTATATCAATAGCAATCAGCCCCAGCATTTT. Translation: CASSYINSNQPQHF.

This clonotype is categorized as medium-sized (0.01 to 0.1%). This chain links TRBV7-9 with TRBJ2-1, with D tentatively TRBD1 (6 bases). V was cut by 2 bases and J by 8 bases, with 13 bases left in between. The CDR3 totals 14 residues. Germline CDR1 SEHNR, CDR2 FQNEAQ (reference sequence). CDR3 amino acids: CASSLSGGMDEQFF. The CDR3 DNA reads as TGTGCCAGCAGCTTAAGTGGGGGCATGGATGAGCAGTTCTTC.

In this sample, this clonotype turned up many times. The V call is TRBV7-6, the J call TRBJ1-5, with D uncertain. Trimming shortened V by 0 bases and J by 5 bases, and 5 bases separated the two germline ends. Germline CDR1 reads SGHVS; CDR2 reads FNYEAQ. This CDR3 is 13 amino acids long. The CDR3 reads CASSLAPYQPQHF. CDR3 DNA: TGTGCCAGCAGCTTAGCCCCTTATCAGCCCCAGCATTTT.

This clonotype was detected ten times or more. The chain links TRBV12-3 or TRBV12-4 to TRBJ2-7; TRBD2 agrees at 7 bases. The length of the CDR3 is 16 residues. V was clipped by 1 base and J by 4 bases; unmatched bases: 10. CDR3 in amino acids: CASSLVYGRVRYEQYF. Written as DNA, the CDR3 is TGTGCCAGCAGTTTAGTTTATGGGAGGGTGCGATACGAGCAGTACTTC.

This clonotype was found many times. The J gene is TRBJ1-5, the V gene TRBV28; 11 bases fit TRBD1. J was trimmed by 4 bases and V by 5 bases; bases with no gene match: 13. The CDR3 sequence is 18 residues long. Germline loops: CDR1 MDHEN, CDR2 SYDVKM. CDR3 DNA sequence: TGTGCCAGCAGTAGTCTCTCGGACAGGGGGCATGGAAATCAGCCCCAGCATTTT. Translating gives CASSSLSDRGHGNQPQHF.

This clonotype was seen at least ten times. The CDR3 is CASSLNRDNSYGYTF. The CDR3 region has the DNA TGCGCCAGCAGCCTCAACCGGGACAACTCCTATGGCTACACCTTC. This chain links TRBV5-1 with TRBJ1-2; perhaps TRBD1 as D (6 bases). CDR3 size: 15 residues. Germline lookup yields CDR1 SGHRS and CDR2 YFSETQ. Trimming took 4 bases from V and 4 from J, leaving 17 bases between them. The variable domain in full, with the rest retrieved from reference TRBV5-1 and TRBJ1-2, is KAGVTQTPRYLIKTRGQQVTLSCSPISGHRSVSWYQQTPGQGLQFLFEYFSETQRNKGNFPGRFSGRQFSNSRSEMNVSTLELGDSALYLCASSLNRDNSYGYTFGSGTRLTVV.

This clonotype was seen ten or more times. The genes are TRBV4-1 and TRBJ2-7, with D maybe TRBD2 (5 bases). Trimming removed 1 base from V and 0 bases from J, with 7 bases in between. The CDR3 runs 14 residues. Germline values: CDR1 MGHRA, CDR2 YSYEKL. Here the CDR3 DNA reads TGCGCCAGCAGCCAAGGGACTCCCTCCTACGAGCAGTACTTC. As protein: CASSQGTPSYEQYF.

This clonotype appeared many times. The V and J genes are TRBV14 and TRBJ1-1; 10 nucleotides match TRBD1. CDR1 and CDR2 (germline): SGHDN, FVKESK. V gave up 1 base and J gave up 4 bases; unmatched junction bases: 6. The CDR3 is 16 residues long. The DNA for the CDR3 is TGTGCCAGCAGCCAAGTCCCGGGACAGGGGAGCACTGAAGCTTTCTTT. It yields the protein CASSQVPGQGSTEAFF.

This clonotype was counted ten times or more. This chain joins TRBV7-9 and TRBJ2-7; D remains ambiguous. Trimming shortened V by 0 bases and J by 0 bases, and 9 bases separated the two germline ends. CDR3 length: 15 amino acids. In germline, CDR1 is SEHNR, CDR2 FQNEAQ (reference sequence). This CDR3 is CASSLATLNSYEQYF. The CDR3 DNA reads TGTGCCAGCAGCTTAGCCACACTCAACTCCTACGAGCAGTACTTC.

This clonotype has ten or more counts. The chain links TRBV14 to TRBJ1-1; tentatively, D is TRBD1 (6 bases). V was trimmed by 1 base and J by 3 bases, leaving 12 bases between them. The CDR3 runs 15 residues. Per germline, CDR1 SGHDN and CDR2 FVKESK. The CDR3 bases are TGTGCCAGCAGCCAAGGGAAGGGGGTAGACACTGAAGCTTTCTTT. Protein sequence: CASSQGKGVDTEAFF.

This clonotype occurred many times. This rearrangement joins TRBV10-3 to TRBJ2-3; D gene uncertain. The V and J ends lost 6 bases and 1 base respectively, with 2 bases between them. Looked up from germline, CDR1 is ENHRY and CDR2 is SYGVKD. CDR3 length: 11 residues. This CDR3 is CAIRGTDTQYF. The CDR3 bases are TGTGCCATCAGGGGCACAGATACGCAGTATTTT.

This clonotype turned up a few times. The V call is TRBV6-6, the J call TRBJ1-1; D remains ambiguous. The CDR3 runs 11 residues. Germline loops: CDR1 MNHNY, CDR2 SVGAGI (reference sequence). The ends were cut back, 7 bases at V and 5 bases at J, with 8 bases in the middle. The CDR3 reads CASNLGTEAFF. CDR3 nucleotides: TGTGCCAGCAATTTGGGGACTGAAGCTTTCTTT.

In this sample, this clonotype turned up many times. V usage is TRBV3-1 and J usage is TRBJ1-6; weak D call: TRBD1 (6 bases). CDR3 length: 14 residues. Trimming removed 5 bases at V and 5 bases at J, with 10 bases between. CDR1 and CDR2 (germline): LGHDT, YNNKEL (reference sequence). The CDR3 protein is CASSRTDNNSPLHF. The DNA for the CDR3 is TGTGCCAGCAGCAGGACAGATAATAATTCACCCCTCCACTTT.

This clonotype was observed many times. The chain couples TRBV24-1 to TRBJ2-1; TRBD2 agrees at 9 bases. The CDR3 contains 16 residues. From germline, CDR1 is KGHDR and CDR2 SFDVKD. With V trimmed by 6 bases and J by 5 bases, 10 bases remained unmatched. CDR3 DNA sequence: TGTGCCACCAGTCCCGGCGGGGGGGCGATGAACAATGAGCAGTTCTTC. Translation gives CATSPGGGAMNNEQFF.

The table lists this clonotype with many counts. The chain joins TRBV11-2 to TRBJ2-7; 7 nucleotides agree with TRBD1. Unmatched junction bases numbered 5, after V lost 5 bases and J lost 4 bases. This CDR3 has 13 amino acids. Germline-derived CDR1 and CDR2 are SGHAT and FQNNGV. The CDR3 spells CASSQRTGYEQYF. The CDR3 DNA follows: TGTGCCAGCAGCCAAAGGACAGGATACGAGCAGTACTTC. Filled out from reference TRBV11-2 and TRBJ2-7, the complete variable domain reads EAGVAQSPRYKIIEKRQSVAFWCNPISGHATLYWYQQILGQGPKLLIQFQNNGVVDDSQLPKDRFSAERLKGVDSTLKIQPAKLEDSAVYLCASSQRTGYEQYFGPGTRLTVT.

The chain employs TRBV3-1 and TRBJ2-7, with D uncertain. V was cut by 3 bases and J by 7 bases, with 10 bases left in between. Germline V CDR1 and CDR2: LGHDT, YNNKEL (reference sequence). There are 12 residues in the CDR3. The CDR3 DNA sequence: TGTGCCAGCAGCCAGTATTTGGGGGAGCAGTACTTC. This sequence encodes CASSQYLGEQYF.

This clonotype was observed at least ten times. The V call is TRBV9, the J call TRBJ2-5; D possibly uses TRBD1 or TRBD2 (5 bases each). V lost 6 bases, J lost 2 bases, and 14 bases lay in between. The CDR3 loop spans 14 amino acids. Germline CDR1 and CDR2: SGDLS and YYNGEE. The DNA of the CDR3 is TGTGCCAGCAACCTGGGGACGGCACAAGAGACCCAGTACTTC. Its protein is CASNLGTAQETQYF.

The chain is built from TRBV18 and TRBJ2-3; TRBD2 might be the D (5 bases). CDR1 KGHSH and CDR2 LQKENI come from the germline V gene. This CDR3 is 13 amino acids long. With 2 bases removed from V and 4 bases from J, the gap between germline ends came to 7 bases. The CDR3 region has the DNA TGTGCCAGCTCACCAGCGGGCCCAGATACGCAGTATTTT. This gives the protein CASSPAGPDTQYF.

This clonotype was seen at least ten times. The V call is TRBV7-9, the J call TRBJ2-3, with D perhaps TRBD2 (5 bases). The CDR3 is made up of 14 amino acids. Germline V gives CDR1 SEHNR, CDR2 FQNEAQ (reference sequence). The V gene lost 5 bases and the J gene lost 0 bases, with 9 bases spanning the gap. CDR3 in amino acids: CASSPRASTDTQYF. The CDR3 DNA sequence: TGTGCCAGCAGCCCGAGGGCTAGCACAGATACGCAGTATTTT.

This clonotype was counted at least ten times. This chain links TRBV19 with TRBJ1-5; TRBD1 aligns across 7 bases. V was clipped by 5 bases and J by 2 bases; unmatched bases: 6. Germline V CDR1 and CDR2: LNHDA, SQIVND (reference sequence). The CDR3 is 15 residues long. As DNA, the CDR3 is TGTGCCAGTAGTGCCCGACAGGGAGGCAATCAGCCCCAGCATTTT. Its translation: CASSARQGGNQPQHF.

The chain couples TRBV6-5 to TRBJ2-6; 7 bases are a match to TRBD1. The CDR3 covers 16 residues. Germline CDR1 is MNHEY and CDR2 is SVGAGI. With V trimmed by 4 bases and J by 2 bases, 5 bases remained unmatched. The CDR3 nucleotides read TGTGCCAGCAGTTCGGACAGGCCCGCTGGGGCCAACGTCCTGACTTTC. Encoded protein: CASSSDRPAGANVLTF.

The table lists this clonotype with a count of one. The chain combines TRBV3-2 with TRBJ2-1; the D segment call TRBD1 is taken from the table without a DNA check. TRBV3-2 is a pseudogene segment. The length of the CDR3 is 15 residues. The CDR3 loop reads CASSRGGITTNEQFF. The CDR3 DNA reads TGTGCCAGCAGCCGCGGGGGCATTACGACCAATGAGCAGTTCTTC.

This clonotype was seen ten or more times. The J gene is TRBJ2-1, the V gene TRBV7-8; 11 bases are shared with TRBD2. The V and J ends lost 7 bases and 9 bases, in that order; junction bases with no gene match: 23. Germline CDR1 reads SGHVS; CDR2 reads FQNEAQ. The CDR3 is made up of 19 amino acids. The DNA for the CDR3 is TGTGCCAGCACCCCCAGGGTCGGGGGACGACTAGCGGGATCAAGTGAGCAGTTCTTC. Protein: CASTPRVGGRLAGSSEQFF.

This rearrangement joins TRBV5-1 to TRBJ1-5; D gene uncertain. The CDR3 totals 14 residues. V gave up 3 bases and J gave up 2 bases, with 9 bases separating them. The germline V gene encodes CDR1 SGHRS and CDR2 YFSETQ. This CDR3 is CASSSGEGNQPQHF. CDR3 coding DNA: TGCGCCAGCAGCTCCGGGGAAGGCAATCAGCCCCAGCATTTT. Full variable domain (missing parts from reference TRBV5-1 and TRBJ1-5): KAGVTQTPRYLIKTRGQQVTLSCSPISGHRSVSWYQQTPGQGLQFLFEYFSETQRNKGNFPGRFSGRQFSNSRSEMNVSTLELGDSALYLCASSSGEGNQPQHFGDGTRLSIL.

The sample holds many counts of this clonotype. One end of the junction is discordant with germline, which a read error may explain. J is TRBJ2-3 and V is TRBV30; D possibly matches TRBD1 or TRBD2 (5 bases each). CDR1 is GTSNPN and CDR2 is SVGIG in the germline V gene (reference sequence). There are 14 residues in the CDR3. This CDR3 reads CAWTRGTSTDTQYF. DNA of the CDR3: TGTGCATGGACCCGGGGCACTAGCACAGATACGCAGTATTTT.

This clonotype showed up many times. The chain employs TRBV7-2 and TRBJ1-6; the match to TRBD1 covers 7 bases. The CDR3 loop spans 16 amino acids. Germline lookup yields CDR1 SGHTA and CDR2 FQGNSA. Trimming cost V 1 base and J 4 bases; bases outside gene matches: 4. The CDR3 is CASSLGARGYNSPLHF. The CDR3 DNA is TGTGCCAGCAGCTTAGGTGCCAGGGGGTATAATTCACCCCTCCACTTT. The full variable domain, its missing parts supplied by reference TRBV7-2 and TRBJ1-6, is GAGVSQSPSNKVTEKGKDVELRCDPISGHTALYWYRQSLGQGLEFLIYFQGNSAPDKSGLPSDRFSAERTGGSVSTLTIQRTQQEDSAVYLCASSLGARGYNSPLHFGNGTRLTVT.